This T cell receptor (beta chain) was observed in a study of cytomegalovirus exposure and HLA in healthy donors (dated by TCRdb to the late 2010s). At the level of the whole study: According to an earlier analysis of several hundred of the donors, 200 million or so T cells yielded 117 million unique TCR beta sequences and roughly 280 Gb of sequence data. Along with the roughly 670-subject first cohort, a separate validation cohort of approximately 110 different subjects was used. An earlier analysis of approximately 500 of the donors applied high-throughput TCR beta sequencing to assess whether each TCR beta V gene segment acted as functional or pseudogenic. Typing coverage differed by locus: A, B, C, DRB1 and DQB1 were typed in roughly 620-630 donors, DQA1 in 522, DPA1 in some 600, and DPB1 in 472. On average, approximately 250,000 unique TCR beta nucleotide sequences were sequenced per donor among 350 to 400 genotyped donors of the cohort, with 15% to 20% of those sequences being non-productive. Among the roughly 390 genotyped donors, around 81% belonged to the genetic ancestry cluster associated with self-reported Caucasian donors. Both class I and class II loci were covered by HLA typing, at four-digit resolution. The study profiled the T cell repertoires of under 700 subjects by immunosequencing and related them to cytomegalovirus serostatus. An early release that covered roughly 600 HLA-typed donors contained about 290 gigabases of sequencing data and 70 million to 100 million unique TCR sequences. The study aimed to test whether cataloging public T cell receptors could reveal signatures of past pathogen exposure. Genome-wide SNP genotypes for about 60% of the roughly 700 donors were used in a later genetic analysis, which treated that subset as a discovery cohort. Every repertoire in the discovery cohort had been generated on one and the same sequencing platform. Donor age, sex, ethnicity and CMV serostatus were compiled together with the repertoire data. The study combined high-throughput TCR immunosequencing, statistical association of individual TCRs with disease status, and machine learning to predict cytomegalovirus infection status. Roughly five DR-DQ haplotypes were handled as single units for association and clustering, since linkage in the cohort was strong. To study patterns of TCR occurrence, a later analysis re-analyzed previously published TCR beta repertoires from several hundred donors and added high-resolution HLA genotyping. The later analysis used no new phenotypic data to find candidate immune exposures, relying instead on TCR beta sequences and their occurrence across donors.

About this clone itself: The clone's antigen remains unknown. Base qualities are missing; no much larger clone stands one base away.

The study at large found these results: In a later analysis, about 16,000 TCR beta sequences were associated with specific HLA alleles at a false discovery rate of 0.05. The cohort was sequenced for TCR beta chains only, and without alpha or paired-chain data the features that could be detected were limited. Compared with the roughly 670-donor mean, donors in an Asian-associated ancestry cluster had fewer N-insertions in productive TCRs, according to a later genetic analysis. Because some donors lacked HLA typing at each locus, the association tests relied only on the typed subset. In a later analysis, most CMV-associated TCR beta chains were found to appear HLA-restricted, with HLA associations seemingly driven largely by CMV exposure. A later genetic analysis associated a missense DCLRE1C variant with V-gene and J-gene trimming of TCR beta chains, and an independent cohort replicated the association. In the study, around 150 TCR beta chains were listed as associated with cytomegalovirus. An earlier analysis of approximately 540 of the donors showed that most TCR beta V segments appeared in productive rearrangements either about 90% or about 30% of the time, which broadly matched IMGT annotations. Some IMGT-functional V segments, including TRBV6-2 and TRBV6-3, could not be told apart with the 87-base-pair reads, so those segments were excluded. In a later analysis, the rate of TCR association differed among HLA loci, with DRB1 alleles having the most associated TCRs and HLA-C alleles having the fewest. In vitro tests confirmed that a few of the cytomegalovirus-associated TCR beta chains recognize cytomegalovirus antigens. A further reported finding was that TCR beta sequences accurately predicted the HLA-A and HLA-B alleles for most subjects in the first cohort. Most TCR sequences were seen in very few donors, while some public TCRs were found in many individuals. The authors suggested that the approach could potentially be generalized to other disease states and immunological phenotypes. When HLA alleles, especially DR and DQ, strongly co-occurred, TCR associations were difficult to assign to individual alleles. The classifier was reported to diagnose cytomegalovirus status with high specificity and sensitivity in both the original and validation cohorts. A group of highly shared sequence variants was considered likely to be a technical artifact of the sequencing pipeline. Immune exposure information for the cohort was limited to CMV serostatus. Presence/absence analyses assumed roughly uniform sequencing depth across donors, an assumption that may not hold. Linkage disequilibrium might explain the correlated functional status among segregating V segments, but an unknown experimental factor could not be ruled out. A later analysis found that HLA-associated TCR beta chains were more clonally expanded and had lower generation probabilities than equally common non-associated chains. Several of the top co-occurrence clusters appeared to be linked to parvovirus B19, influenza, CMV and Epstein-Barr virus, according to a later analysis. Because counts were too low, roughly 16 rarely observed V segments, including chromosome 9 orphons, were left out of the earlier analysis of approximately 500 of the donors.

V is pared back by 5 bases and J by 6 bases, with 20 bases lying between the germline termini. Measured from the cysteine to the phenylalanine, the CDR3 is 16 residues long. The entry retains the CDR3 DNA only, 48 bases that are in frame from base 1. CDR1 SGHTA and CDR2 FQGNSA are derived from the germline V gene. The cohort consisted of some 730 healthy bone marrow donors. At the time of sampling, every cohort member was nominally healthy, though immune exposures that went unrecorded were likely present. The donor tested CMV seronegative, placing the donor among the approximately 360 seronegative members of the cohort. A peripheral blood sample was provided by each donor, and peripheral blood mononuclear cells were used for TCR beta sequencing. Genomic DNA extraction from the blood cell samples was performed with the Qiagen DNeasy Blood Extraction Kit. The method behind the library was the immunoSEQ multiplex PCR assay. For the multiplex PCR, a mixture combining 60 forward primers for TCR Vbeta segments and 13 reverse primers for TCR Jbeta segments was used. The CDR3 region of rearranged TCR beta genes was amplified from genomic DNA by a multiplex PCR assay. The Illumina HiSeq System was used to sequence the amplified TCR beta libraries as 87-base-pair reads. The paper's processing steps were these. A later analysis counted 75 million to 100 million unique TCR beta chains across the 650 to 700 repertoires, and some 11 million of these chains were shared by at least two donors. A nearest-neighbor algorithm error-corrected the raw reads and collapsed the reads into unique sequences, merging closely related sequences to remove PCR and sequencing errors. Alignment of CDR3 sequences to IMGT reference sequences was used to assign V, D and J gene segments. For a sequence to be retained, at least a six-nucleotide match to both a V gene segment and a J gene segment was required. Rearrangements were called productive when the CDR3 lacked stop codons and stayed in frame with V and J; all others were non-productive. Following IMGT convention, CDR3 was defined as the stretch from the second conserved V-encoded cysteine to the conserved J-encoded phenylalanine. The earlier analysis of a few hundred of the donors excluded any sequence lacking an unambiguous match to a single V gene segment. An earlier analysis of over 450 of the donors classified V segments as functional when productive rearrangements were above 56.7% and as segregating when the standard deviation between donors was above 5%. To diagnose cytomegalovirus status from the catalog of TCR beta chain sequences, a statistical classification framework was built. In a later analysis, TCR nucleotide sequences were compared against IMGT/GENE-DB human TR gene sequences so that V and J genes could be assigned. The TCRdist pipeline was used in a later analysis to assign CDR3 sequences and most-parsimonious VDJ recombination scenarios. In a later analysis, every TCR beta chain was defined by the combination of its CDR3 amino acid sequence and its V-gene family, and reads without a unique V-gene family were dropped. As a way to deal with suspected cross-contamination and a sequencing artifact, a later analysis dropped roughly 600 nucleotide sequences that were highly shared and had low generation probability. For each public chain, a later analysis derived a clonal expansion index from normalized ranks of inferred template counts within each repertoire. A later analysis computed generation probabilities with a VDJ recombination model fitted to out-of-frame rearrangements, and checked the results against IGoR. A later analysis scored TCR-TCR, TCR-HLA and TCR-CMV co-occurrence with hypergeometric tests, applying a repertoire-size bias correction to TCR pairs. A later analysis estimated false discovery rates by permuting HLA or CMV assignments 20 times. In a later analysis, co-occurring TCRs were grouped with DBSCAN, and TCRdist sequence similarity was added when clustering was performed within HLA-allele-positive subsets. Repertoires with fewer than 30,000 or more than 120,000 public chains were left out of co-occurrence clustering, as were four to six repertoires with anomalous nucleotide sharing. Entries here come from immuneACCESS through TCRdb and include only in-frame sequences with V and J called. Some clones fail to appear in such tables; in the studies checked, an unresolved V gene covers under half of the shortfall, and the cause of the remainder is unknown. V and J calls and clone size follow that table, whereas D and trimming were derived from the DNA. Present in this sample are over 100,000 clones, around 65% of which were seen just once. 1.5% of the sample is held by the ten biggest clonotypes.

The material sequenced was PBMCs. The source is a man between 18 and 35 years old in good health and CMV-seronegative. The chain links TRBV7-2 with TRBJ2-4; TRBD2 is perhaps the D gene, given 6 matching bases. The sequence in DNA is TGTGCCAGCAGCCTCCAGGGAACGGGAGCCGGAAACATTCAGTACTTC. Its translation is CASSLQGTGAGNIQYF.